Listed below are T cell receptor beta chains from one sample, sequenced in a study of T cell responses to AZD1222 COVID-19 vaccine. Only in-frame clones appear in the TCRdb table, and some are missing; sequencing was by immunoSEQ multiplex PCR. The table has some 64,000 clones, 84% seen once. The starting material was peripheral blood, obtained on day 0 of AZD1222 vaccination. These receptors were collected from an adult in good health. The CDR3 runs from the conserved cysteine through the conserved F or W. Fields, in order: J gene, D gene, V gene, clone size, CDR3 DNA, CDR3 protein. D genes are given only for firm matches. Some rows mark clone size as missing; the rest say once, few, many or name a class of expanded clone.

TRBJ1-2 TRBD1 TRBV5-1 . TGCGCCAGCAGCCCACAGGGGGCAGGCTATGGCTACACCTTC CASSPQGAGYGYTF
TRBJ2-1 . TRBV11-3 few TGTGCCAGCAGCTTAGATCGGGGTGGAGCGAACAATGAGCAGTTCTTC CASSLDRGGANNEQFF
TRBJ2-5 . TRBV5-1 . TGCGCCAGCAGCTTGGCACAGCAACAAGAGACCCAGTACTTC CASSLAQQQETQYF
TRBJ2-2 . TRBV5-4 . TGTGCCAGCAGATTGGGGGGTGAGGACACCGGGGAGCTGTTTTTT CASRLGGEDTGELFF
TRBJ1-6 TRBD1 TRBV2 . TGTGCCAGCATTGGACAGGGTGGTTCACCCCTCCACTTT CASIGQGGSPLHF
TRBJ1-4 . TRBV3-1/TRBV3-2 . TGTGCCAGCAGCCACAGGGGACGGCTGTCGGATGAAAAACTGTTTTTT CASSHRGRLSDEKLFF
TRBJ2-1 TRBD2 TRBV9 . TGTGCCAGCAGCGTAGCGGGGGGGCCGGAGAATGAGCAGTTCTTC CASSVAGGPENEQFF
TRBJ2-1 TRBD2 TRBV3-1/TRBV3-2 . TGTGCCAGCAGACCGAGGACTAGCGGGCTCCTCGCGGGGCAGTTCTTC CASRPRTSGLLAGQFF
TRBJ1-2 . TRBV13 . TGTGCCAGCAGCTTAGGTAAGGGCGACTATGGCTACACCTTC CASSLGKGDYGYTF
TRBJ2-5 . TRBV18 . TGTGCCAGCTCGTCAGGGGTTCGAGAGACCCAGTACTTC CASSSGVRETQYF
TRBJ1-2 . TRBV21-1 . TGTGCCAGCAGCAAATTTTATTGGACAGTCAACTATGGCTACACCTTC CASSKFYWTVNYGYTF
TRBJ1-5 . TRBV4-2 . TGTGCCAGCAGCCAAGTAAGGGCCCAGCCCCAGCATTTT CASSQVRAQPQHF
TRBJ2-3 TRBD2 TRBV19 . TGTGCCAGTAGTTTTGTTTTTGGACTAGCGCTTACAGATACGCAGTATTTT CASSFVFGLALTDTQYF
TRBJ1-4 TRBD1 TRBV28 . TGTGCCAGCAGTCTCGGACAGGGTCCCTTTATTGAAAAACTGTTTTTT CASSLGQGPFIEKLFF
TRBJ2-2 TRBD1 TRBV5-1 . TGCGCCAGCAGCTGGGACAGGGTGGGGAGAACAACCGGGGAGCTGTTTTTT CASSWDRVGRTTGELFF
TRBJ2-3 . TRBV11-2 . TGTGCCAGCAGCTTAGCCCCTGAGGTAGATACGCAGTATTTT CASSLAPEVDTQYF
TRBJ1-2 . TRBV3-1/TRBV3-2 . TGTGCCAGCAGCTCCCGAAGGGGGGCGTATGGCTACACCTTC CASSSRRGAYGYTF
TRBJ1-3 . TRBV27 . TGTGCCAGCAGTTTTCAGGGGAACTCTGGAAACACCATATATTTT CASSFQGNSGNTIYF
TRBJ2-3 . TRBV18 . TGTGCCAGCTCACTGGCCCGGGGCACAGATACGCAGTATTTT CASSLARGTDTQYF
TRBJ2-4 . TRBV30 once TGTGCGTCCGAAGGGATAGCCAAAAACATTCAGTACTTC CASEGIAKNIQYF
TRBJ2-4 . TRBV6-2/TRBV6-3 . TGTGCCAGCAGCCCCAACAGGGAGCACATTCAGTACTTC CASSPNREHIQYF
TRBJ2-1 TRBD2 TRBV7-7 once TGTGCCAGCAGCCCCTCTAGCGGGGGGGCACTTGAGCAGTTCTTC CASSPSSGGALEQFF
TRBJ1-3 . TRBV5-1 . TGCGCCAGCGTCGGGACAAACTCTGGAAACACCATATATTTT CASVGTNSGNTIYF
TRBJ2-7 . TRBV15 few TGTGCCACCAGCAGGGTCGGACCTTACGAGCAGTACTTC CATSRVGPYEQYF
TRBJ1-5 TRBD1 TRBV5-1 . TGCGCCAGCAGCTTGGGACAGGGCCAGCCCCAGCATTTT CASSLGQGQPQHF
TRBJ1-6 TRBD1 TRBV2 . TGTGCCAGCAGTGAAGGGACAGGGGCCGCAAGGGGGGCCCTCCACTTT CASSEGTGAARGALHF
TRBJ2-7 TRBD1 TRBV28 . TGTGCCAGCAGTGTACCGGGACAGCACTACGAGCAGTACTTC CASSVPGQHYEQYF
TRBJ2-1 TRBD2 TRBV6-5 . TGTGCCAGCAGACCTAGCGGGGGGACCAATGAGCAGTTCTTC CASRPSGGTNEQFF
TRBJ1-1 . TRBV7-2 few TGTGCCAGCAGCTTGGTTTTTGGGGGGGGGACTGAAGCTTTCTTT CASSLVFGGGTEAFF
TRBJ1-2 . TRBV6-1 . TGTGCCAGCAGTGATCAGGGCCGGAGCTATGGCTACACCTTC CASSDQGRSYGYTF
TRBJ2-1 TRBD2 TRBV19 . TGTGCCAGTAGTCCGGTGGGACTAGGGGGCTACAATGAGCAGTTCTTC CASSPVGLGGYNEQFF
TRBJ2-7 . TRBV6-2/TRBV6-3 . TGTGCCAGCAGTTACTGGGCGGAAGGCGCCCACGAGCAGTACTTC CASSYWAEGAHEQYF
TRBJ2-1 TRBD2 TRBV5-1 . TGCGCCCGCAGCTGGGGCGGGGCGGGGGGGACCTACAATGAGCAGTTCTTC CARSWGGAGGTYNEQFF
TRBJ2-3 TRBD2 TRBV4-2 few TGTGCCAGCAGCCAAGGGGGAACTAGCGAGGTCACAGATACGCAGTATTTT CASSQGGTSEVTDTQYF
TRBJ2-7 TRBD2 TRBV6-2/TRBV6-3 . TGTGCCAGCAGTTACCTTGGTAGCGGGGGTGAGAGCTCCTACGAGCAGTACTTC CASSYLGSGGESSYEQYF
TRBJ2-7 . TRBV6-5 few TGTGCCAGCAGTTACCGGCACGAGCAGTACTTC CASSYRHEQYF
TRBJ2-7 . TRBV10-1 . TGCGCCAGCAGGGGGAGAGGAGGGTACGACGAGCAGTACTTC CASRGRGGYDEQYF